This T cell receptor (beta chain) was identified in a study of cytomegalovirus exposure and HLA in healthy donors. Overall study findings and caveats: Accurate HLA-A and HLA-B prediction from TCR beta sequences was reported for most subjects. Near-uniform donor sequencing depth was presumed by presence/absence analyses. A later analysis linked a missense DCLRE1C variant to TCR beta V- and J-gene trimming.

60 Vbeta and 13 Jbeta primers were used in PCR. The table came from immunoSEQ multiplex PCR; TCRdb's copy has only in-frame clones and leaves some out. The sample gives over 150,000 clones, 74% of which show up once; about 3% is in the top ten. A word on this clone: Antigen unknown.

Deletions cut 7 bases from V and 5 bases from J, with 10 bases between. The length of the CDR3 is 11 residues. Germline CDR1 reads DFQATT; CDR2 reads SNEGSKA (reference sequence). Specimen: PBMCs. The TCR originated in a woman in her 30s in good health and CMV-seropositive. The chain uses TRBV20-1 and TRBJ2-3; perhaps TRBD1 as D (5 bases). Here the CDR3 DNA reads TGCAGTGTTTTCCAGGGAGATACGCAGTATTTT. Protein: CSVFQGDTQYF.